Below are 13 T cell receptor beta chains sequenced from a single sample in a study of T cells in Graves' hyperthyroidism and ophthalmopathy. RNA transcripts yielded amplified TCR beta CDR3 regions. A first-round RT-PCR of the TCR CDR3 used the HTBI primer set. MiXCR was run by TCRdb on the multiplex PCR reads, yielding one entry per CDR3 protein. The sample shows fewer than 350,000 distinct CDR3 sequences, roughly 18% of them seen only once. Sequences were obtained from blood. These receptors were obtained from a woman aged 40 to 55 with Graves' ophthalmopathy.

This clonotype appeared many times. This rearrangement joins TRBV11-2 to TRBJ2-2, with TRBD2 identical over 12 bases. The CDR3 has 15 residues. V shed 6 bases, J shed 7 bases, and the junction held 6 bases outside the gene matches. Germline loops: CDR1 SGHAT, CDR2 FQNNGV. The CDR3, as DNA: TGTGCCAGCAGTCCAGGACTAGCGGGGAGCGGGGAGCTGTTTTTT. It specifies CASSPGLAGSGELFF.

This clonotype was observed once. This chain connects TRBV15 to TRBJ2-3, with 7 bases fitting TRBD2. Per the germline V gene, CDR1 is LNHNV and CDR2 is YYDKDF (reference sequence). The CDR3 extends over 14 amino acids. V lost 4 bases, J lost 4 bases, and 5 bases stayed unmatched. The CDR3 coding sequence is TGTGCCACCAGCACTGGCGGGAGTGCAGATACGCAGTATTTT. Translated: CATSTGGSADTQYF.

The CDR3 is CASSESARWELFF. CDR3 in DNA: TGTGCCAGCAGTGAATCGGCGCGGTGGGAGCTGTTTTTT. This chain connects TRBV28 to TRBJ2-2, with D unclear. Germline CDR1 reads MDHEN; CDR2 reads SYDVKM. The CDR3 spans 13 residues. Trimming removed 5 bases at V and 9 bases at J, with 13 bases between.

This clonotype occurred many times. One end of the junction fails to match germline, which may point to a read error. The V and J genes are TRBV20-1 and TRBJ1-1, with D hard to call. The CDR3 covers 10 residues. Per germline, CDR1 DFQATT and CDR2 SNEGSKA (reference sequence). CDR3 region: CSARDRVYIF. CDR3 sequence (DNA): TGCAGTGCTAGAGATCGGGTGTACATATTT.

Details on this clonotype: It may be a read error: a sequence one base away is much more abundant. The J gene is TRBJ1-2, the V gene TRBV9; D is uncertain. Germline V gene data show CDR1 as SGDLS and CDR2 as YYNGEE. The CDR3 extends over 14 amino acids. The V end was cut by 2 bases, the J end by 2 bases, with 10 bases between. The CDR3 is CASSVNGLNYGYTF. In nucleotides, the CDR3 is TGTGCCAGCAGCGTGAACGGCTTGAACTATGGCTACACCTTC.

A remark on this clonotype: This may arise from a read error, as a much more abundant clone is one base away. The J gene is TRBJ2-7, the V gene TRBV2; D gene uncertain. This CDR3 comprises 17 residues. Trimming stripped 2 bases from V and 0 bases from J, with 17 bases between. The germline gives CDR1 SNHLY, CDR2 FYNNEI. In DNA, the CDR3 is TGTGCCAGCAGTGAAAGGTTGCTGAGGCAGAGCTCCTACGAGCAGTACTTC. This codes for CASSERLLRQSSYEQYF.

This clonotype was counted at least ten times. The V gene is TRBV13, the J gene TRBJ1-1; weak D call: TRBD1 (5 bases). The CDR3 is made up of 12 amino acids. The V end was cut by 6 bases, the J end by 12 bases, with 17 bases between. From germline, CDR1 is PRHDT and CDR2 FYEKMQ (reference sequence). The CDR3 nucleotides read TGTGCCAGCAGTCTCGGGTCCGGGGGTACTTTCTTT. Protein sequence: CASSLGSGGTFF. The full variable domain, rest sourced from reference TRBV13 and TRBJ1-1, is AAGVIQSPRHLIKEKRETATLKCYPIPRHDTVYWYQQGPGQDPQFLISFYEKMQSDKGSIPDRFSAQQFSDYHSELNMSSLELGDSALYFCASSLGSGGTFFGQGTRLTVV.

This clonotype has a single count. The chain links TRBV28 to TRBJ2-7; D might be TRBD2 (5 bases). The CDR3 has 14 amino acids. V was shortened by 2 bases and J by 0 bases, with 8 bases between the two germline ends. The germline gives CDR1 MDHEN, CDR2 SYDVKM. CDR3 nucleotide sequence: TGTGCCAGCAGTTTACGGAGGCACTCCTACGAGCAGTACTTC. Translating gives CASSLRRHSYEQYF.

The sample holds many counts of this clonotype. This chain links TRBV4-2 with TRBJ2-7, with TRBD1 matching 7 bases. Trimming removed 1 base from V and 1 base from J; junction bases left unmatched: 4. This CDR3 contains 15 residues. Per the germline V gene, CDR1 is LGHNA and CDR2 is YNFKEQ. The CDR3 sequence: CASSQATGQSYEQYF. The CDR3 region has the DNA TGTGCCAGCAGCCAAGCGACGGGACAGTCCTACGAGCAGTACTTC.

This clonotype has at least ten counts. DNA of the CDR3: TGTGCCAGCAGTTGGATGAACACCGGGGAGCTGTTTTTT. Translation: CASSWMNTGELFF. The genes are TRBV27 and TRBJ2-2; D gene ambiguous. The CDR3 sequence is 13 residues long. V lost 4 bases, J lost 1 base, and 4 bases lay in between. The germline gives CDR1 MNHEY, CDR2 SMNVEV (reference sequence).

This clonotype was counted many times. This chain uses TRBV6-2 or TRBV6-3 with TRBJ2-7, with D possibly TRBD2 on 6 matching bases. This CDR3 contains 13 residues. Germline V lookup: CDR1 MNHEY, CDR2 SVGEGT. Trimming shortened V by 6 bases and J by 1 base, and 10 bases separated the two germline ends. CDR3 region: CASSLDYSYEQYF. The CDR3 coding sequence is TGTGCCAGCAGCCTGGACTATTCCTACGAGCAGTACTTC.

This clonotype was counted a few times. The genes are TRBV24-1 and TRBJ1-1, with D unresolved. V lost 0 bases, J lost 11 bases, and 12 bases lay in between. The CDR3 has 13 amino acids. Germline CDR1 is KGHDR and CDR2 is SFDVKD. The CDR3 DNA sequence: TGTGCCACCAGTGATTTGTCCGCTCTATGGGCTTTCTTT. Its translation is CATSDLSALWAFF.

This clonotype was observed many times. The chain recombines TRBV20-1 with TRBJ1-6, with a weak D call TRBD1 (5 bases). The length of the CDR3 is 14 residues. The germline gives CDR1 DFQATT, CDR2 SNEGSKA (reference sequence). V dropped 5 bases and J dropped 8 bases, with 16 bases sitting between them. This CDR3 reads CSALPPGRYSPLHF. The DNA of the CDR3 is TGCAGTGCTCTACCCCCGGGACGGTATTCACCCCTCCACTTT.